This note documents a single TCR beta chain sequence. As yet, its antigen is unknown. Looked up from germline, CDR1 is MNHEY and CDR2 is SVGEGT. The CDR3 runs to 17 residues. Deletions cut 2 bases from V and 7 bases from J, with 20 bases between. This record belongs to a study of Ad26.COV2.S vaccination and SARS-CoV-2 variants. Overall study results and limits: Measures of TCR breadth and depth may have fallen short of total T cell responses.

Treatment given: roughly 18 received Ad26.COV2.S at low or high dose, single or two shots; roughly five received placebo; per-sample allocation not given. Sampling was done on day 63 after the first vaccine or placebo injection. Donation came from an adult in Boston who was aged 18-55 years. Generated by immunoSEQ multiplex PCR, the TCRdb table keeps only in-frame clones and is missing some. The data contain around 420,000 clones, over 75% of them seen just once; the ten biggest clones take up approximately 4%. Here the sequenced sample was peripheral blood, taken in a trial of Ad26.COV2.S vaccine versus placebo. The chain uses TRBV6-2 or TRBV6-3 and TRBJ1-4; no reliable D call. The clonotype comes from a person between 18 and 65 years old who received the Ad26.COV2.S COVID-19 vaccine or a placebo. The DNA of the CDR3 is TGTGCCAGCAGTTACGCCCTCCCCGGAGCTGTGGGTGAAAAACTGTTTTTT. This sequence encodes CASSYALPGAVGEKLFF.